Given below is one T cell receptor (beta chain) in context. Its antigen remains unknown. This sample stems from a study of post-analysis software for immune sequencing data. The CDR3 is made up of 15 amino acids. The germline CDR1 and CDR2 sequences are SGHRS and YFSETQ. Trimming stripped 2 bases from V and 8 bases from J, with 20 bases between. Sequencing libraries made from TCR beta cDNA carried unique molecular identifiers. Yield was roughly 0.5 million cDNA molecules from approximately 0.91 to 9.4 million T cells. Using its own MiXCR run on the PCR reads, TCRdb lists one record per CDR3 protein. The sample lists 800,000 to 950,000 distinct CDR3 sequences, roughly 58% seen once, with 4% to 5.5% in the top ten. Study-level findings and limits: When compared against controls, multiple sclerosis patients showed significantly lower normalized Chao1 diversity. Samples from one preparation batch, clustered by F measure, grouped strongly together. A few TRBV segments appeared more often in patients than in controls, and TRBV5-6, TRBV5-1 and TRBV20-1 were among these.

The rearrangement uses TRBV5-1 and TRBJ2-7; D may be TRBD1 or TRBD2 (5 bases each). This TCR derives from a girl aged 5-17 years with multiple sclerosis. What was sequenced was blood. CDR3 bases: TGCGCCAGCAGCTTAGCCGGGACCACTTCTGGGCAGCAGTACTTC. Translating gives CASSLAGTTSGQQYF. Combining the CDR3 with reference TRBV5-1 and TRBJ2-7 gives the whole variable domain KAGVTQTPRYLIKTRGQQVTLSCSPISGHRSVSWYQQTPGQGLQFLFEYFSETQRNKGNFPGRFSGRQFSNSRSEMNVSTLELGDSALYLCASSLAGTTSGQQYFGPGTRLTVT.